The rows below give T cell receptor beta chains drawn from one sample of a study of blood T cell repertoires in COVID-19. Measured with immunoSEQ multiplex PCR; TCRdb has only the in-frame clones, and not every one. The sample contains under 130,000 clones, about 80% of which appear only once. Sequencing was carried out using peripheral blood. The receptors come from a human donor in a cohort sampled during active COVID-19. Both conserved end residues are part of each CDR3. The D gene is left open where the match is weak. Size values are once, few and many counts, or a class for expanded clones, and some rows have none.

clone_size,j_call,d_call,v_call,cdr3_aa,cdr3_nt
NA,TRBJ2-1,NA,TRBV12-3/TRBV12-4,CASSRTVDEQFF,TGTGCCAGCAGTCGGACAGTCGATGAGCAGTTCTTC
NA,TRBJ1-5,NA,TRBV7-8,CASSPSGTFYSNQPQHF,TGTGCCAGCAGCCCATCCGGGACATTCTATAGCAATCAGCCCCAGCATTTT
NA,TRBJ1-3,TRBD1,TRBV18,CASSRDRGSNTIYF,TGTGCCAGCTCTCGGGACAGGGGAAGCAACACCATATATTTT
NA,TRBJ2-4,TRBD2,TRBV27,CASRAREAKNIQYF,TGTGCCAGCAGGGCCCGGGAGGCGAAAAACATTCAGTACTTC
NA,TRBJ1-6,NA,TRBV7-2,CASSPGAGMGSPLHF,TGTGCCAGCAGCCCAGGGGCCGGAATGGGTTCACCCCTCCACTTT
medium-sized,TRBJ2-3,NA,TRBV6-5,CASSYSLADTQYF,TGTGCCAGCAGTTACTCACTAGCAGATACGCAGTATTTT
NA,TRBJ1-5,NA,TRBV27,CASSLSALGVREFQPQHF,TGTGCCAGCAGTTTATCGGCCCTAGGGGTAAGGGAATTTCAGCCCCAGCATTTT
NA,TRBJ2-2,TRBD2,TRBV19,CASTGGGRLSKLFF,TGTGCCAGTACTGGCGGGGGGAGGCTAAGTAAGCTGTTTTTT
NA,TRBJ2-5,NA,TRBV27,CASSFGPAGVETQYF,TGTGCCAGCAGTTTTGGACCAGCGGGCGTGGAGACCCAGTACTTC
few,TRBJ1-1,NA,TRBV10-3,CAIREVGSEAFF,TGTGCCATCAGGGAGGTGGGGAGTGAAGCTTTCTTT
NA,TRBJ2-1,NA,TRBV21-1,CASSKSERHCNEQFF,TGTGCCAGCAGCAAAAGCGAGCGTCACTGCAATGAGCAGTTCTTC
NA,TRBJ2-3,TRBD1,TRBV3-1/TRBV3-2,CASSLRTGSTDTQYF,TGTGCCAGCAGCCTCCGGACAGGTTCCACAGATACGCAGTATTTT
NA,TRBJ2-5,NA,TRBV19,CASSIRTLDQETQYF,TGTGCCAGTAGTATCAGGACACTTGACCAAGAGACCCAGTACTTC
once,TRBJ2-3,TRBD2,TRBV29-1,CSVVRLAGMDTQYF,TGCAGCGTTGTAAGACTAGCGGGGATGGATACGCAGTATTTT
few,TRBJ2-1,NA,TRBV11-3,CASSSPGRTQQFF,TGTGCCAGCAGCTCCCCAGGGCGCACGCAGCAGTTCTTC
NA,TRBJ2-5,TRBD1,TRBV2,CASRYRGAQETQYF,TGTGCCAGCAGATACAGGGGGGCCCAAGAGACCCAGTACTTC
NA,TRBJ2-1,TRBD2,TRBV4-1,CASSRLAAHNEQFF,TGCGCCAGCAGCCGACTAGCGGCTCACAATGAGCAGTTCTTC
NA,TRBJ1-5,NA,TRBV4-2,CASSPRPGPDQPQHF,TGTGCCAGCAGCCCGAGGCCGGGTCCCGATCAGCCCCAGCATTTT
NA,TRBJ1-1,NA,TRBV6-6,CASSPRVVVRTEAFF,TGTGCCAGCAGCCCCCGGGTGGTGGTGAGGACTGAAGCTTTCTTT
NA,TRBJ1-5,NA,TRBV19,CASSFTGHQPQHF,TGTGCCAGTAGTTTTACAGGGCATCAGCCCCAGCATTTT
NA,TRBJ2-4,NA,TRBV18,CASSREKNIQYF,TGTGCCAGCTCACGCGAGAAAAACATTCAGTACTTC
NA,TRBJ2-2,TRBD2,TRBV3-1/TRBV3-2,CASSPSLRLAGNTGELFF,TGTGCCAGCAGCCCCTCTCTCCGACTAGCGGGGAACACCGGGGAGCTGTTTTTT
NA,TRBJ2-3,TRBD2,TRBV4-1,CASSQEVASGGYTQYF,TGCGCCAGCAGCCAGGAGGTGGCTAGCGGGGGATATACGCAGTATTTT
NA,TRBJ2-7,TRBD2,TRBV7-8,CASSLNSGLGYEQYF,TGTGCCAGCAGCTTAAACTCGGGACTAGGGTACGAGCAGTACTTC
NA,TRBJ1-2,TRBD1,TRBV9,CASNPTGSNYGYTF,TGTGCCAGCAACCCGACAGGGTCTAACTATGGCTACACCTTC
NA,TRBJ1-1,NA,TRBV15,CATSRESSGGIMNTEAFF,TGTGCCACCAGCAGAGAGTCCAGTGGGGGGATAATGAACACTGAAGCTTTCTTT
NA,TRBJ1-4,TRBD1,TRBV5-1,CASGGQGAEEKLFF,TGCGCCAGCGGAGGACAGGGGGCCGAAGAAAAACTGTTTTTT
NA,TRBJ1-5,TRBD1,TRBV6-1,CASSEAPGGGQPQHF,TGTGCCAGCAGTGAAGCGCCAGGGGGCGGACAGCCCCAGCATTTT
NA,TRBJ2-7,TRBD2,TRBV25-1,CASSEPGLGAYEQYF,TGTGCCAGCAGTGAACCGGGACTAGGGGCCTACGAGCAGTACTTC
NA,TRBJ1-1,NA,TRBV9,CASSPRWGGTGTEAFF,TGTGCCAGCAGCCCGCGTTGGGGAGGGACGGGGACTGAAGCTTTCTTT
once,TRBJ1-3,NA,TRBV19,CASSILGLPISGNTIYF,TGTGCCAGTAGTATCCTGGGACTACCAATCTCTGGAAACACCATATATTTT
NA,TRBJ2-4,TRBD1,TRBV29-1,CSVGLGQAQNIQYF,TGCAGCGTTGGATTGGGACAGGCCCAAAACATTCAGTACTTC
once,TRBJ2-5,TRBD1,TRBV18,CASSTLQGVRETQYF,TGTGCCAGCTCAACGTTACAGGGGGTGCGGGAGACCCAGTACTTC
NA,TRBJ1-4,TRBD1,TRBV4-2,CASAPGQGAEKLFF,TGTGCCAGCGCCCCGGGACAGGGCGCCGAAAAACTGTTTTTT
NA,TRBJ1-1,NA,TRBV4-3,CASSQGGERGTEAFF,TGCGCCAGCAGCCAAGGGGGGGAAAGGGGCACTGAAGCTTTCTTT
few,TRBJ1-1,NA,TRBV2,CASSGPGNTEAFF,TGTGCCAGCAGTGGGCCGGGGAACACTGAAGCTTTCTTT
NA,TRBJ2-3,NA,TRBV12-1,CASSPNGRGGSTQYF,TGTGCCAGCAGCCCAAATGGGCGGGGGGGTAGTACGCAGTATTTT
NA,TRBJ1-1,NA,TRBV5-1,CASSRPGMNTEAFF,TGCGCCAGCAGCCGCCCAGGGATGAACACTGAAGCTTTCTTT
NA,TRBJ1-6,NA,TRBV3-1/TRBV3-2,CASSQVPVSPLHF,TGTGCCAGCAGCCAAGTTCCCGTCTCACCCCTCCACTTT
NA,TRBJ1-1,NA,TRBV12-3/TRBV12-4,CASAVVAGAEAFF,TGTGCCAGCGCTGTTGTGGCAGGGGCTGAAGCTTTCTTT
NA,TRBJ1-1,TRBD1,TRBV5-6,CASRPGQGSGEAFF,TGTGCCAGCAGACCCGGACAGGGATCGGGTGAAGCTTTCTTT
NA,TRBJ1-6,TRBD1,TRBV9,CASSAGTGTASPLHF,TGTGCCAGCAGCGCCGGGACAGGGACTGCCTCACCCCTCCACTTT
few,TRBJ1-5,TRBD1,TRBV7-9,CASSPGQGGRQPQHF,TGTGCCAGCAGCCCCGGACAGGGTGGAAGGCAGCCCCAGCATTTT
NA,TRBJ1-3,NA,TRBV7-9,CATQVGSGNTIYF,TGTGCCACCCAGGTGGGCTCTGGAAACACCATATATTTT